A single sample is the source of the 27 T cell receptor beta chains below, sequenced in a study of blood T cell repertoires in COVID-19. Only in-frame clones appear in the TCRdb table, and some are missing; sequencing was by immunoSEQ multiplex PCR. Of roughly 290,000 clones listed, 86% are singletons. The sequencing input was peripheral blood. These receptors all stem from a woman in her twenties or thirties who had recovered from COVID-19.

The chain employs TRBV28 and TRBJ1-5; a possible D gene is TRBD1 (5 bases). Germline V CDR1 and CDR2: MDHEN, SYDVKM. The germline V and J ends were trimmed by 5 bases and 5 bases, with 13 bases remaining between them. This CDR3 comprises 14 residues. The chain's CDR3 is CASSPREGHQPQHF. The CDR3 region has the DNA TGTGCCAGCAGTCCCCGGGAGGGGCATCAGCCCCAGCATTTT.

The chain combines TRBV3-1 (or the pseudogene TRBV3-2) with TRBJ1-4; TRBD1 matches 8 bases. The CDR3 is made up of 15 amino acids. Germline V lookup: CDR1 LGHDT, CDR2 YNNKEL (reference sequence). After removal of 0 bases from V and 7 bases from J, the junction contained 4 bases not matched to a gene. The CDR3 sequence is CASSQEVQGVEKLFF. CDR3 DNA sequence: TGTGCCAGCAGCCAAGAGGTACAGGGGGTTGAAAAACTGTTTTTT.

The V and J genes are TRBV3-1 (or the pseudogene TRBV3-2) and TRBJ1-6; no clear D. Trimming stripped 1 base from V and 10 bases from J, with 5 bases between. Per the germline V gene, CDR1 is LGHDT and CDR2 is YNNKEL (reference sequence). The CDR3 covers 12 residues. In DNA, the CDR3 is TGTGCCAGCAGCCAAGCGGGGTCACCCCTCCACTTT. The encoded protein is CASSQAGSPLHF.

This chain connects TRBV19 to TRBJ2-7; TRBD2 matches at 8 bases. The CDR3 is 15 amino acids. The germline CDR1 and CDR2 sequences are LNHDA and SQIVND (reference sequence). Trimming cost V 1 base and J 2 bases; bases outside gene matches: 4. Here the CDR3 reads CASSIAAGETYEQYF. The CDR3 DNA is TGTGCCAGTAGTATAGCAGCGGGAGAGACCTACGAGCAGTACTTC.

The chain has TRBV2 and TRBJ2-3, with 9 positions matching TRBD1. Germline trimming cut 6 bases from V and 5 bases from J; bases unmatched to any gene: 6. CDR3 length: 14 amino acids. Germline V gene lookup returns CDR1 SNHLY and CDR2 FYNNEI. DNA for the CDR3: TGTGCCAGCAGCTGGGACAGGGATGAAGATACGCAGTATTTT. It specifies CASSWDRDEDTQYF.

This chain connects TRBV28 to TRBJ2-1; TRBD2 agrees at 14 bases. This CDR3 spans 17 amino acids. The ends lost 5 bases at V and 4 bases at J; junction bases unmatched: 7. Per germline, CDR1 MDHEN and CDR2 SYDVKM. The CDR3 bases are TGTGCCAGCAGTGTCCCGGGACTAGCGGGAGCGTACAATGAGCAGTTCTTC. Translation gives CASSVPGLAGAYNEQFF.

This clone appeared a few times. The chain uses TRBV1 and TRBJ1-3. TRBV1 is tagged as a pseudogene. The CDR3 totals 19 residues. The DNA of the CDR3 is TGCACCAGCAGCCAAGAAACGACTACCCTCATTTGGGCTGGAAACACCATATATTTT. It yields the protein CTSSQETTTLIWAGNTIYF.

This chain joins TRBV5-1 and TRBJ1-2; D remains ambiguous. Trimming cost V 0 bases and J 3 bases, with 12 bases left between them. This CDR3 comprises 15 residues. The germline V gene encodes CDR1 SGHRS and CDR2 YFSETQ. CDR3 in DNA: TGCGCCAGCAGCTTGGGCTCCTCTGGGCACTATGGCTACACCTTC. This encodes CASSLGSSGHYGYTF.

Written as DNA, the CDR3 is TGTGCCAGTAGTATGGGTGGGGCAGGCTACGAGCAGTACTTC. Residues: CASSMGGAGYEQYF. The gene calls are TRBV19 and TRBJ2-7; tentatively, D is TRBD1 (5 bases). This CDR3 spans 14 amino acids. The V gene's germline CDR1 is LNHDA and CDR2 SQIVND (reference sequence). V was trimmed by 3 bases and J by 3 bases, leaving 12 bases between them. Filled out from reference TRBV19 and TRBJ2-7, the complete variable domain reads DGGITQSPKYLFRKEGQNVTLSCEQNLNHDAMYWYRQDPGQGLRLIYYSQIVNDFQKGDIAEGYSVSREKKESFPLTVTSAQKNPTAFYLCASSMGGAGYEQYFGPGTRLTVT.

The chain uses TRBV4-2 and TRBJ2-3; TRBD2 is a possible D gene (5 bases). V lost 6 bases to trimming and J lost 2 bases, with 15 bases between them. Germline values: CDR1 LGHNA, CDR2 YNFKEQ. This CDR3 region has 15 residues. The CDR3 protein is CASRYGPAVTDTQYF. The CDR3 DNA follows: TGTGCCAGCAGATACGGACCAGCGGTCACAGATACGCAGTATTTT.

For the CDR3, the DNA is TGTGCCAGCAGCCCGGGACTAGCGGGACCCTACGAGCAGTACTTC. It yields the protein CASSPGLAGPYEQYF. The rearrangement joins TRBV28 to TRBJ2-7; 13 bases line up with TRBD2. Trimming took 6 bases from V and 2 from J; bases not matched to a gene: 4. There are 15 residues in the CDR3. The V gene's germline CDR1 is MDHEN and CDR2 SYDVKM.

The V gene is TRBV7-8, the J gene TRBJ1-2; D might be TRBD1 (5 bases). The germline V gene encodes CDR1 SGHVS and CDR2 FQNEAQ. Trimming cost V 3 bases and J 5 bases, with 10 bases left between them. This CDR3 is 13 amino acids long. CDR3: CASSLSRTYGYTF. The CDR3, as DNA: TGTGCCAGCAGCTTGAGCAGGACATATGGCTACACCTTC.

The rearrangement joins TRBV6-2 or TRBV6-3 to TRBJ1-2, with a tentative D call TRBD1 (5 bases). Germline V gives CDR1 MNHEY, CDR2 SVGEGT. This CDR3 has 13 residues. The V and J ends lost 5 bases and 4 bases respectively, with 11 bases between them. DNA of the CDR3: TGTGCCAGCAGTCCCCAGGGCCGCTATGGCTACACCTTC. This encodes CASSPQGRYGYTF.

This chain links TRBV10-1 with TRBJ2-4; TRBD2 is a possible D gene (6 bases). V lost 2 bases, J lost 1 base, and 9 bases lay in between. CDR1 WNHNN and CDR2 SYGVQD come from the germline V gene (reference sequence). The CDR3 has 15 residues. Here the CDR3 reads CASSEGGSAKNIQYF. In DNA, the CDR3 is TGCGCCAGCAGTGAGGGAGGGAGTGCCAAAAACATTCAGTACTTC.

With regard to this clone: The same CDR3 also results from other DNA sequences found in this sample. The rearrangement uses TRBV5-1 and TRBJ2-6; D is unresolved. CDR3 length: 15 amino acids. V was trimmed by 0 bases and J by 0 bases, leaving 4 bases between them. Looked up from germline, CDR1 is SGHRS and CDR2 is YFSETQ. CDR3 nucleotides: TGCGCCAGCAGCTTGGGAGGCTCTGGGGCCAACGTCCTGACTTTC. Its protein product is CASSLGGSGANVLTF.

The rearrangement links TRBV6-5 to TRBJ2-7; 9 bases line up with TRBD1. Germline V gene data show CDR1 as MNHEY and CDR2 as SVGAGI. This CDR3 has 15 residues. V lost 7 bases to trimming and J lost 5 bases; unmatched junction nucleotides: 12. CDR3 DNA sequence: TGTGCCAGCAAACCCGGGACAGGGATAATCCACGAGCAGTACTTC. Protein sequence: CASKPGTGIIHEQYF.

V gene TRBV6-5 combines with J gene TRBJ1-6; possibly TRBD1 for D (5 bases). There are 15 residues in the CDR3. Germline V gene data show CDR1 as MNHEY and CDR2 as SVGAGI. The germline V and J ends were trimmed by 5 bases and 4 bases, with 12 bases remaining between them. In DNA form, the CDR3 reads TGTGCCAGCAGTACCCCAGGGCAGTATAATTCACCCCTCCACTTT. This translates into CASSTPGQYNSPLHF.

This chain connects TRBV2 to TRBJ2-7; D is ambiguous. The CDR3 covers 13 residues. Germline-derived CDR1 and CDR2 are SNHLY and FYNNEI. V was trimmed by 1 base and J by 3 bases, leaving 7 bases between them. Here the CDR3 DNA reads TGTGCCAGCAGTGAAGTTTCATTCTACGAGCAGTACTTC. Protein: CASSEVSFYEQYF.

The gene calls are TRBV7-7 and TRBJ2-5; perhaps TRBD2 as D (5 bases). This CDR3 comprises 13 residues. Germline CDR1 SSHAT, CDR2 FNYEAQ (reference sequence). The CDR3 DNA reads as TGTGCTAGTGCGGACTGGGGACAAGAGACCCAGTACTTC. Its translation is CASADWGQETQYF.

The chain combines TRBV30 with TRBJ1-4; D gene uncertain. This CDR3 comprises 15 residues. Trimming removed 3 bases at V and 8 bases at J, with 19 bases between. Per the germline V gene, CDR1 is GTSNPN and CDR2 is SVGIG (reference sequence). CDR3 residues: CAWRTGEKGGEKLFF. DNA of the CDR3: TGTGCCTGGAGAACGGGAGAGAAGGGTGGGGAAAAACTGTTTTTT. The full variable domain, rest sourced from reference TRBV30 and TRBJ1-4, is SQTIHQWPATLVQPVGSPLSLECTVEGTSNPNLYWYRQAAGRGLQLLFYSVGIGQISSEVPQNLSASRPQDRQFILSSKKLLLSDSGFYLCAWRTGEKGGEKLFFGSGTQLSVL.

The CDR3 DNA reads TGTGCCAGCAGCGACATAGAAGAGCGGGGGGGCGAGGCCGGGGAGCTGTTTTTT. Translation: CASSDIEERGGEAGELFF. The chain couples TRBV3-1 (or the pseudogene TRBV3-2) to TRBJ2-2, with 10 bases fitting TRBD2. This CDR3 region has 18 residues. The junction had 15 bases not matched to a gene; V was cut back by 5 bases and J by 6 bases. The germline V gene has CDR1 LGHDT and CDR2 YNNKEL (reference sequence).

CDR3 in DNA: TGCAGCGTTGTAACAGCGAACACCGGGGAGCTGTTTTTT. Its protein product is CSVVTANTGELFF. J is TRBJ2-2 and V is TRBV29-1; D not certain. V was clipped by 4 bases and J by 0 bases, with 6 bases between them. Looked up from germline, CDR1 is SQVTM and CDR2 is ANQGSEA. CDR3 length: 13 amino acids.

The V and J genes are TRBV4-1 and TRBJ2-5; D gene ambiguous. This CDR3 has 15 amino acids. Germline V gene data show CDR1 as MGHRA and CDR2 as YSYEKL. Trimming pared 4 bases from V and 2 bases from J, leaving 14 bases between. Here the CDR3 reads CASSPGVSPQETQYF. CDR3 nucleotides: TGCGCCAGCAGCCCCGGAGTTTCCCCACAAGAGACCCAGTACTTC.

The chain joins TRBV29-1 to TRBJ1-2; 10 bases are shared with TRBD1. The CDR3 spans 14 residues. V gave up 2 bases and J gave up 7 bases; unmatched junction bases: 7. Germline V gene data show CDR1 as SQVTM and CDR2 as ANQGSEA. CDR3 sequence reads: CSVESRQGAVGYTF. The CDR3 bases are TGCAGCGTTGAATCGAGACAGGGGGCGGTTGGCTACACCTTC.

V and J are TRBV4-1 and TRBJ1-2; D call uncertain. The germline V gene encodes CDR1 MGHRA and CDR2 YSYEKL. The CDR3 consists of 15 residues. Trimming left V 0 bases short and J 3 bases short, with 11 bases between. The CDR3: CASSQDPAGYYGYTF. In DNA form, the CDR3 reads TGCGCCAGCAGCCAAGATCCGGCAGGCTACTATGGCTACACCTTC.

The CDR3, as DNA: TGTGCCAGCAGTTCGGACGGGAGGAGGGGTGAGCAGTTCTTC. Translating it yields CASSSDGRRGEQFF. V is TRBV28 and J is TRBJ2-1; 7 bases align to TRBD2. V gave up 4 bases and J gave up 9 bases; unmatched junction bases: 9. CDR3 length equals 14 residues. Germline loops: CDR1 MDHEN, CDR2 SYDVKM.

The chain uses TRBV19 and TRBJ1-2, with TRBD1 matching 7 bases. This CDR3 has 17 amino acids. With V trimmed by 7 bases and J by 0 bases, 14 bases remained unmatched. Germline CDR1 LNHDA, CDR2 SQIVND (reference sequence). CDR3 sequence reads: CASTAVAGTAPNYGYTF. CDR3 bases: TGTGCCAGTACCGCGGTCGCCGGGACAGCGCCTAACTATGGCTACACCTTC.